This T cell receptor (beta chain) was captured by sequencing in a study of beta chain features in type 1 diabetes (dated by TCRdb to between 2018 and 2020). With respect to the entire study: Mean age, gender distribution, total cell number and subset yield did not differ between patients and healthy donors. Across all samples, some 99 million sorted cells were examined, and cell number per subset correlated strongly with RNA yield. The study compared TCRB repertoires of sorted circulating CD4+ T cell subsets between recently diagnosed type 1 diabetes patients and matched healthy donors. Regulatory and stem cell-like memory subsets were isolated from only 8 patients and about eight healthy donors, whereas naive and central memory subsets came from all 30 or so donors. General findings and caveats noted by the study authors: In all four CD4+ subsets, TCRB CDR3 length was moderately but significantly shorter in type 1 diabetes patients. Because small numbers of individuals were included in the HLA sub-analyses, any influence of HLA type on TCRB rearrangement was left unresolved. Naive, central memory and regulatory TCRB repertoires appeared more similar among patients than among healthy donors. Because cDNA was sequenced instead of genomic DNA, highly expressing activated cells could be over-represented, though the groups showed no difference in activation or CD3 levels. PCR might favor shorter templates, but patient and control samples were amplified and corrected together, so any skew would affect both groups equally. At VDJ recombination sites, patients with type 1 diabetes made fewer insertions and deleted more nucleotides, a pattern implying thymic rearrangement abnormalities.

The High Capacity cDNA Reverse Transcription Kit was used to reverse transcribe all of the isolated RNA, meaning that expressed TCRB transcripts were what got sequenced. Deep immunoSEQ sequencing was applied to naive, central memory and regulatory T cell samples, giving an average of about 3.57 million total reads per sample. Sorted cells were lysed in RLT buffer and RNA was extracted with DNase-treated RNeasy Micro or Mini kits, depending on cell number. Each cell subset was processed on its own to prevent cross-contamination, while patient and healthy donor samples were processed together. Using the immunoSEQ multiplex PCR, TCRB sequences were amplified from cDNA into 87-bp fragments spanning the CDR3 region. Sequencing of the amplicons was done on the Illumina HiSeq platform. The published analysis was carried out like this. Synthetic template baselines were used to correct PCR bias computationally, reads within Hamming distance 2 were collapsed, and singletons that could not be merged were discarded. Reads were aligned to IMGT to assign V, D and J genes, CDR3 length, and insertions or deletions at six rearrangement sites. Within each subset, clonotype counts were normalized to sorted cell number, and only after that were true diversity and Gini coefficients computed with the tcR R package. The overlap coefficient, calculated on TCRB nucleotide sequences, was used to quantify repertoire sharing. This is the immuneACCESS table as TCRdb keeps it, with only in-frame sequences that have V and J called. A part of the clones is gone; compared with another copy, unresolved V genes explain less than half, and the rest is unexplained. V, J and clone size were drawn from that table, and D and trimming were deduced from the DNA. In this sample the table shows approximately 140,000 clones, about a tenth of which occur a single time. The ten largest make up 0.5% to 0.65% of the sample.

Each donor gave one peripheral blood draw, averaging approximately 0.12 L, which was collected into heparinised tubes. Naive, central memory, regulatory and stem cell-like memory CD4+ T cells were sorted on a BD FACSAria II using a panel including CD45RO, CCR7, CD25, CD127, CD95 and CD27. All sorted populations exceeded 95% purity. PBMCs were isolated immediately by Lymphoprep density gradient centrifugation and stained directly without culture. So that batch effects would be minimized, each experiment stained and sorted samples in pairs, pairing one healthy donor with one patient. V is reduced by 6 bases and J by 7 bases, leaving a spacing of 10 bases between them. From the cysteine up to the phenylalanine, the CDR3 has a length of 11 residues. Solely the CDR3 DNA is kept, with 33 bases framed from the first base. The germline V gene encodes CDR1 MGHDK and CDR2 SYGVNS. This clone showed up many times. Its antigen remains unidentified. No much larger clone is present one base from it, and per-base qualities are unavailable.

The rearrangement combines TRBV25-1 with TRBJ2-7; matching of 5 bases hints at TRBD1 as the D gene. The sequence came from a woman aged 40 to 55 in good health. Sequenced: central memory CD4+ T cells from blood. CDR3 region: CASSTGYEQYF. The bases read TGTGCCAGCAGCACAGGTTATGAGCAGTACTTC.